This T cell receptor (beta chain) was recorded in a study of CD8+CD57+ T cells in acquired aplastic anemia. Study-wide context: Quantities of DNA derived from sorted CD4+ and CD8+ cells averaged roughly 3 ug. Mean read depth for CD4+ cells from healthy donors was approximately 10 million.

J lost 10 bases, V lost 3 bases, and 9 bases had no gene match. Germline CDR1 KGHDR, CDR2 SFDVKD. This CDR3 has 16 amino acids. Genomic DNA, the template, was used for profiling of the TCR beta VDJ and CDR3. TCRdb re-analysed the reads in MiXCR, keeping a single row per CDR3 protein. The sample lists 100,000 to 150,000 distinct CDR3 sequences; more than 40% were seen once. This clonotype was detected once. What was sequenced was sorted CD4+, CD8+, or CD8+CD57+ T cells (not recorded which) from PBMCs. This TCR was recovered from a human donor in good health, serving as a control. The J gene is TRBJ1-6, the V gene TRBV24-1; 9 bases are a match to TRBD1. The CDR3 region is CATSDPTGQGGSPLHF. CDR3 sequence (DNA): TGTGCCACCAGTGATCCCACGGGACAGGGAGGATCACCCCTCCACTTT.